The T cell receptor beta chain under discussion was sequenced for a study of cytomegalovirus exposure and HLA in healthy donors. The CDR3 contains 13 residues. The germline V gene encodes CDR1 SGDLS and CDR2 YYNGEE. Unmatched junction bases numbered 2, after V lost 2 bases and J lost 6 bases. The study, taken as a whole, reports: DRB1 showed the most TCR associations and HLA-C the fewest in a later analysis, as rates varied by HLA locus.

PCR employed 60 Vbeta and 13 Jbeta primers. The protocol was immunoSEQ multiplex PCR, while the TCRdb copy is restricted to in-frame clones and leaves out a portion. The repertoire has tens of thousands of clones, 55% to 70% of them found once; the top ten carry 20% to 25%. This clone appeared a few times. The antigen remains undetermined. The chain links TRBV9 to TRBJ1-1; 9 nucleotides match TRBD1. Source material: PBMCs. This clonotype originated in a woman aged 45-65 years in good health and CMV-seropositive. In DNA, the CDR3 is TGTGCCAGCAGCGTTACAGGGGGCTCTGAAGCTTTCTTT. It specifies CASSVTGGSEAFF.